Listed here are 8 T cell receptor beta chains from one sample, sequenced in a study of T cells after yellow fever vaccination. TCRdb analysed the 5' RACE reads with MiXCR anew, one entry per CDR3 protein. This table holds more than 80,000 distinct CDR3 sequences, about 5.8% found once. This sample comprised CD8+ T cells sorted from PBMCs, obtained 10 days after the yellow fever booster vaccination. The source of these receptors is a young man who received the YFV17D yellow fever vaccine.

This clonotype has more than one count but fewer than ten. The DNA of the CDR3 is TGCGCCAGCAGCCAAGGGGTGGGAGACAATGAGCAGTTCTTC. Translation gives CASSQGVGDNEQFF. V usage is TRBV4-1 and J usage is TRBJ2-1; possibly TRBD2 for D (5 bases). V was trimmed by 1 base and J by 5 bases, leaving 9 bases between them. The CDR3 runs to 14 residues. Looked up from germline, CDR1 is MGHRA and CDR2 is YSYEKL.

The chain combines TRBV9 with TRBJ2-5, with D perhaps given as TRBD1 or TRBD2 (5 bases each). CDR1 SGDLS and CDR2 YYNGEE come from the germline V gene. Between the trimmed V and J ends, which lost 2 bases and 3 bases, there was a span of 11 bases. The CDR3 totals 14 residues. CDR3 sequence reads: CASSVRGVKETQYF. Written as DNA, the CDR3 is TGTGCCAGCAGCGTTAGAGGGGTTAAAGAGACCCAGTACTTC.

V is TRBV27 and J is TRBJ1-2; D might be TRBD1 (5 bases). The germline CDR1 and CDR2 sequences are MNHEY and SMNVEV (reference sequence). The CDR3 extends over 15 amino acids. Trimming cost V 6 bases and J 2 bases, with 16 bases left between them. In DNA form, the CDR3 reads TGTGCCAGCAGACCCACTCGGGGACGGAACTATGGCTACACCTTC. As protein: CASRPTRGRNYGYTF.

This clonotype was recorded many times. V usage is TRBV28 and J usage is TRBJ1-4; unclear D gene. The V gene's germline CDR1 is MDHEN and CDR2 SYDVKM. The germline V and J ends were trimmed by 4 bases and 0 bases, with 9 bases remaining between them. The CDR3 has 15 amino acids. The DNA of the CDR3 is TGTGCCAGCAGTTCCCTGACGGCAACTAATGAAAAACTGTTTTTT. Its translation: CASSSLTATNEKLFF.

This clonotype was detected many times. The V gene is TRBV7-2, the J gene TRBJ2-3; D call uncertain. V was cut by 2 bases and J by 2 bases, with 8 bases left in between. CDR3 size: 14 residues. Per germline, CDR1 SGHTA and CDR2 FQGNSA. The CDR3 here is CASSLRPSTDTQYF. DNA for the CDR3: TGTGCCAGCAGCTTACGTCCTTCCACAGATACGCAGTATTTT.

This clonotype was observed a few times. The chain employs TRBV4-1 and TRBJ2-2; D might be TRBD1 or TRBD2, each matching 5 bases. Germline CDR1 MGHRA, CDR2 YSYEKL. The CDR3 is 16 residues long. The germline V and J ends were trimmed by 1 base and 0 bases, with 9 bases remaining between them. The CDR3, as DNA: TGCGCCAGCAGCCAAGCCCCGGGACCGAACACCGGGGAGCTGTTTTTT. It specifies CASSQAPGPNTGELFF.

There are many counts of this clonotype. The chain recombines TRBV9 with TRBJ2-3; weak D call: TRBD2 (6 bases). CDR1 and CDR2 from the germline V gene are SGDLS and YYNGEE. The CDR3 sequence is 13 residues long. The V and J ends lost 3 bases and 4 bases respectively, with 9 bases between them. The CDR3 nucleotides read TGTGCCAGCAGCGAAACGGGGGCAGATACGCAGTATTTT. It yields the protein CASSETGADTQYF.

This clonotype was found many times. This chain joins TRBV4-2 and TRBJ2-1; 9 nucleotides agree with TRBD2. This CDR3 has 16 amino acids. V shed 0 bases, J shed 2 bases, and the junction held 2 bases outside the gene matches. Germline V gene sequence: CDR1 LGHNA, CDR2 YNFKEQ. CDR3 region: CASSQDGGGAYNEQFF. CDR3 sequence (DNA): TGTGCCAGCAGCCAAGACGGCGGGGGGGCCTACAATGAGCAGTTCTTC.